This T cell receptor (beta chain) emerged from a study of sequential checkpoint blockade in melanoma. The repertoire was sequenced with immunoSEQ multiplex PCR; TCRdb's copy has only in-frame clones and lacks some. The sample yields around 10,000 clones, less than 30% seen once. Treatment in this sample: randomized to nivolumab then ipilimumab (arm A) or the reverse (arm B). This clonotype was sampled from a human donor with melanoma. Sequencing used tumor tissue (inferred from file names), obtained from a patient given nivolumab and ipilimumab in sequence.

CDR3 in DNA: TGTGCCAGCAGTCTCCCCTGGGGTAGGAATGAGCAGTTCTTC. This translates into CASSLPWGRNEQFF. The rearrangement links TRBV28 to TRBJ2-1; D not certain. Trimming pared 5 bases from V and 7 bases from J, leaving 15 bases between. This CDR3 contains 14 residues. Germline V gene sequence: CDR1 MDHEN, CDR2 SYDVKM. The complete variable domain, with remaining parts taken from reference TRBV28 and TRBJ2-1, reads DVKVTQSSRYLVKRTGEKVFLECVQDMDHENMFWYRQDPGLGLRLIYFSYDVKMKEKGDIPEGYSVSREKKERFSLILESASTNQTSMYLCASSLPWGRNEQFFGPGTRLTVL.